These 11 T cell receptor beta chains were all obtained from the same sample, sequenced in a study of pediatric ulcerative colitis. The repertoire was sequenced with immunoSEQ multiplex PCR; TCRdb's copy has only in-frame clones and lacks some. The sample contains fewer than 45,000 clones, 70% to 90% of which appear only once. What was sequenced was blood. Receptors were obtained from a girl under 18 with moderate ulcerative colitis.

In this sample, this clone turned up once. The chain links TRBV7-7 to TRBJ1-4, with D uncertain. The CDR3 extends over 15 amino acids. Germline V lookup: CDR1 SSHAT, CDR2 FNYEAQ (reference sequence). V was cut by 1 base and J by 0 bases, with 6 bases left in between. CDR3 bases: TGTGCCAGCAGCTTAGGCGTTGCAACTAATGAAAAACTGTTTTTT. It yields the protein CASSLGVATNEKLFF.

The rearrangement links TRBV4-2 to TRBJ2-7, with D possibly TRBD2 on 5 matching bases. There are 14 residues in the CDR3. Germline V gene data show CDR1 as LGHNA and CDR2 as YNFKEQ. Between the trimmed V and J ends, which lost 2 bases and 0 bases, there was a span of 8 bases. CDR3 region: CASSQQRLSYEQYF. CDR3 bases: TGTGCCAGCAGCCAACAGCGGCTCTCCTACGAGCAGTACTTC.

The V call is TRBV10-3, the J call TRBJ2-3; 10 bases match TRBD2. Germline V lookup: CDR1 ENHRY, CDR2 SYGVKD. With 4 bases clipped from V and 1 base from J, the junction kept 2 bases outside the gene matches. The CDR3 is made up of 15 amino acids. The CDR3 region is CAISGLAGGTDTQYF. CDR3 DNA sequence: TGTGCCATCAGTGGGCTAGCGGGAGGCACAGATACGCAGTATTTT.

The chain carries TRBV28 and TRBJ1-1, with D possibly TRBD1 on 6 matching bases. The CDR3 sequence is 17 residues long. The ends were cut back, 4 bases at V and 5 bases at J, with 23 bases in the middle. Per the germline V gene, CDR1 is MDHEN and CDR2 is SYDVKM. The CDR3 nucleotides are TGTGCCAGCAGTTCTCCAGGGGACCAACCCTCAAGGACTGAAGCTTTCTTT. As protein: CASSSPGDQPSRTEAFF.

The gene calls are TRBV18 and TRBJ1-5; 8 bases match TRBD1. Germline lookup yields CDR1 KGHSH and CDR2 LQKENI. This CDR3 region has 15 residues. The trim removed 3 bases at V and 2 bases at J, leaving 3 bases unmatched. The CDR3 DNA sequence: TGTGCCAGCTCACCCACGGGACAGGGCAATCAGCCCCAGCATTTT. This sequence encodes CASSPTGQGNQPQHF.

This clone was seen ten or more times. The rearrangement links TRBV13 to TRBJ1-1; tentatively, D is TRBD1 (5 bases). The CDR3 sequence is 14 residues long. Germline V gene lookup returns CDR1 PRHDT and CDR2 FYEKMQ (reference sequence). V lost 1 base and J lost 6, with 12 bases in between. CDR3 coding DNA: TGTGCCAGCAGCTTAGAGGGCGCGGGACCTGAAGCTTTCTTT. Amino acid sequence: CASSLEGAGPEAFF.

This chain links TRBV11-3 with TRBJ2-1; the D is unclear. Trimming removed 5 bases from V and 9 bases from J, with 17 bases in between. CDR3 size: 14 residues. In germline, CDR1 is SGHNT, CDR2 YENEEA. The CDR3 spells CASSPTSVHGEQFF. The CDR3 DNA follows: TGTGCCAGCAGCCCTACGTCAGTACACGGTGAGCAGTTCTTC.

This chain links TRBV7-2 with TRBJ1-5; D call uncertain. The CDR3 totals 14 residues. CDR1 SGHTA and CDR2 FQGNSA come from the germline V gene. V lost 0 bases and J lost 4, with 7 bases in between. The CDR3 DNA reads as TGTGCCAGCAGCTTAGCTGGTTGGAATCAGCCCCAGCATTTT. Protein product: CASSLAGWNQPQHF.

The chain combines TRBV28 with TRBJ2-5, with 10 bases aligning to TRBD2. Germline trimming cut 1 base from V and 4 bases from J; bases unmatched to any gene: 6. The CDR3 sequence is 16 residues long. Germline-derived CDR1 and CDR2 are MDHEN and SYDVKM. This chain's CDR3 is CASSLSAGGPLETQYF. CDR3 sequence (DNA): TGTGCCAGCAGTTTATCAGCGGGAGGGCCCCTAGAGACCCAGTACTTC.

This chain connects TRBV27 to TRBJ2-2; 7 nucleotides agree with TRBD2. The J segment lost 1 base and the V segment lost 7 bases, leaving 3 bases of the junction unmatched. The CDR3 is 14 amino acids. Germline CDR1 and CDR2: MNHEY and SMNVEV (reference sequence). The CDR3: CASTSGGNTGELFF. DNA of the CDR3: TGTGCCAGCACTAGCGGAGGGAACACCGGGGAGCTGTTTTTT.

Only a few counts were recorded for this clone. The chain joins TRBV6-5 to TRBJ1-2; D gene uncertain. The V end was cut by 5 bases, the J end by 6 bases, with 7 bases between. Germline CDR1 and CDR2: MNHEY and SVGAGI. The CDR3 is 11 residues long. CDR3 sequence (DNA): TGTGCCAGCAGTCGCGCCCATGGCTACACCTTC. Translated, it gives CASSRAHGYTF.